These 24 T cell receptor beta chains came from one sample sequenced in a study of blood T cell repertoires in COVID-19. Using immunoSEQ multiplex PCR, the repertoire was profiled, and TCRdb retains in-frame clones only, with some absent. The sample lists about 130,000 clones, over 60% occurring once. The specimen sequenced was peripheral blood. These receptor sequences come from a man in his forties with active or convalescent COVID-19.

The J gene is TRBJ2-1, the V gene TRBV10-3, with 10 positions matching TRBD2. Germline-derived CDR1 and CDR2 are ENHRY and SYGVKD. The CDR3 contains 14 residues. The V segment lost 6 bases and the J segment 5 bases; nucleotides outside the gene matches: 4. This chain's CDR3 is CAISLGTSDNEQFF. The CDR3 DNA follows: TGTGCCATCAGCCTCGGGACTAGCGACAATGAGCAGTTCTTC.

The CDR3 loop reads CASSDNSRLAGGPQYF. The CDR3 nucleotides read TGCGCCAGCAGTGATAATTCTCGCCTAGCGGGAGGGCCGCAGTACTTC. This chain uses TRBV10-1 with TRBJ2-7, with 12 bases lining up with TRBD2. Looked up from germline, CDR1 is WNHNN and CDR2 is SYGVQD (reference sequence). This CDR3 has 16 residues. J gave up 9 bases and V 3 bases, and 12 bases lay outside the gene matches.

The V and J genes are TRBV27 and TRBJ2-3; D unclear. From germline, CDR1 is MNHEY and CDR2 SMNVEV (reference sequence). V gave up 3 bases and J gave up 1 base, with 5 bases separating them. This CDR3 has 13 amino acids. The chain's CDR3 is CASSFIGTDTQYF. The CDR3, as DNA: TGTGCCAGCAGTTTTATCGGCACAGATACGCAGTATTTT.

This chain links TRBV6-5 with TRBJ1-5, with TRBD1 as a possible D gene (6 bases). CDR1 is MNHEY, CDR2 SVGAGI, per germline. Trimming pared 3 bases from V and 6 bases from J, leaving 9 bases between. The CDR3 is 13 residues long. The CDR3 DNA reads as TGTGCCAGCAGTTATTCGGACAGTCAGCCCCAGCATTTT. Residues: CASSYSDSQPQHF.

The chain carries TRBV28 and TRBJ2-7; 9 bases are shared with TRBD1. The CDR3 length is 16 residues. The V segment lost 4 bases and the J segment 3 bases; nucleotides outside the gene matches: 10. The germline V gene has CDR1 MDHEN and CDR2 SYDVKM. CDR3 DNA: TGTGCCAGCAGTTCGACGGCGGGACAGGGATTCTACGAGCAGTACTTC. Its protein is CASSSTAGQGFYEQYF.

This clone was detected only a few times. The J gene is TRBJ2-5, the V gene TRBV12-3 or TRBV12-4, with unresolved D. The V and J ends lost 2 bases and 1 base respectively, with 5 bases between them. This CDR3 contains 13 residues. CDR3 protein: CASSLKSQETQYF. CDR3 nucleotides: TGTGCCAGCAGTTTAAAGAGCCAAGAGACCCAGTACTTC.

V usage is TRBV27 and J usage is TRBJ1-5; TRBD1 is a possible D gene (5 bases). With 0 bases removed from V and 3 bases from J, the gap between germline ends came to 9 bases. Germline V lookup: CDR1 MNHEY, CDR2 SMNVEV (reference sequence). This CDR3 contains 15 residues. The CDR3 spells CASSLSWGVNQPQHF. The CDR3 region has the DNA TGTGCCAGCAGTTTATCGTGGGGCGTCAATCAGCCCCAGCATTTT.

The chain uses TRBV19 and TRBJ2-2; 7 nucleotides match TRBD1. V shed 5 bases and J 6 bases; nucleotides not matched to a gene: 6. The CDR3 length is 14 residues. Germline V lookup: CDR1 LNHDA, CDR2 SQIVND (reference sequence). CDR3 in amino acids: CASSPRQGAGELFF. The CDR3 nucleotides read TGTGCCAGTAGTCCCCGACAGGGTGCCGGGGAGCTGTTTTTT.

The V call is TRBV6-5, the J call TRBJ1-3; D ambiguous. CDR1 and CDR2 from the germline V gene are MNHEY and SVGAGI. Between the trimmed V and J ends, which lost 6 bases and 0 bases, there was a span of 12 bases. The CDR3 extends over 15 amino acids. The chain's CDR3 is CASSTNSLSGNTIYF. CDR3 DNA sequence: TGTGCCAGCAGCACCAATAGCCTCTCTGGAAACACCATATATTTT.

The chain has TRBV5-4 and TRBJ2-5, with TRBD1 matching 9 bases. The junction had 7 bases not matched to a gene; V was cut back by 2 bases and J by 2 bases. Germline lookup yields CDR1 SGHNT and CDR2 YYREEE (reference sequence). CDR3 length: 16 amino acids. DNA for the CDR3: TGTGCCAGCAGCTTAGGGACAGGGAACGGTCAAGAGACCCAGTACTTC. Its protein is CASSLGTGNGQETQYF.

The chain combines TRBV11-2 with TRBJ2-2; no definite D call. The CDR3 covers 14 residues. CDR1 SGHAT and CDR2 FQNNGV come from the germline V gene. Trimming took off 6 bases at V and 9 bases at J, with 17 bases between the two ends. For the CDR3, the DNA is TGTGCCAGCAGTCAAGACTTAGCCTCGAGGGAGCTGTTTTTT. Translating gives CASSQDLASRELFF.

The genes are TRBV4-1 and TRBJ1-4, with 9 bases aligning to TRBD1. This CDR3 spans 15 amino acids. CDR1 and CDR2 (germline): MGHRA, YSYEKL. After removal of 4 bases from V and 7 bases from J, the junction contained 7 bases not matched to a gene. The CDR3 nucleotides read TGCGCCAGCAGCCTTAGAACAGGGGGCTCTGAAAAACTGTTTTTT. Translation gives CASSLRTGGSEKLFF.

CDR3 region: CASSRGYTEAFF. CDR3 DNA: TGTGCCAGCAGTCGGGGTTACACTGAAGCTTTCTTT. This chain uses TRBV6-2 or TRBV6-3 with TRBJ1-1; no clear D. V lost 5 bases and J 3 bases, leaving 7 bases between the germline ends. This CDR3 is built from 12 residues. Germline values: CDR1 MNHEY, CDR2 SVGEGT.

The CDR3 loop is CASSLGTSGSPQGFF. The CDR3 bases are TGCGCCAGCAGCCTCGGGACTAGCGGCTCTCCCCAGGGGTTCTTC. The V and J genes are TRBV4-1 and TRBJ2-1, with 11 bases fitting TRBD2. The trim removed 4 bases at V and 15 bases at J, leaving 14 bases unmatched. The germline V gene has CDR1 MGHRA and CDR2 YSYEKL. This CDR3 is 15 amino acids long.

A single count supports this clone. V usage is TRBV7-9 and J usage is TRBJ2-7, with D possibly TRBD2 on 6 matching bases. The germline V gene has CDR1 SEHNR and CDR2 FQNEAQ (reference sequence). Trimming removed 1 base from V and 5 bases from J, with 12 bases in between. The CDR3 is made up of 14 amino acids. The CDR3: CASSLVEGIHEQYF. In DNA form, the CDR3 reads TGTGCCAGCAGCTTAGTGGAGGGGATCCACGAGCAGTACTTC.

The rearrangement uses TRBV29-1 and TRBJ1-2; D is undetermined. CDR3 size: 12 residues. CDR1 and CDR2 (germline): SQVTM, ANQGSEA. Trimming took 7 bases from V and 2 from J, leaving 11 bases between them. The CDR3 loop is CSAQTTNYGYTF. For the CDR3, the DNA is TGCAGCGCCCAGACAACAAACTATGGCTACACCTTC.

V gene TRBV9 combines with J gene TRBJ2-2; possibly TRBD1 for D (7 bases). The V gene lost 4 bases and the J gene lost 4 bases, with 14 bases spanning the gap. This CDR3 comprises 15 residues. From germline, CDR1 is SGDLS and CDR2 YYNGEE. The DNA of the CDR3 is TGTGCCAGCAGCAAGGAGGGGGCGGGCACCGGGGAGCTGTTTTTT. Its protein is CASSKEGAGTGELFF.

To note about this clone: A junction boundary mismatches the germline segment, possibly from a read error. The gene calls are TRBV11-3 and TRBJ1-6; the D gene is possibly TRBD1 (5 bases). The CDR3 is made up of 14 amino acids. Germline CDR1 and CDR2: SGHNT and YENEEA. DNA for the CDR3: TGTGCCAGCACCGCGGGGGGGAGTAATTTACCCCTCCACTTT. This translates into CASTAGGSNLPLHF.

This sequence joins TRBV2 and TRBJ2-7, with no clear D. Trimming stripped 2 bases from V and 4 bases from J, with 15 bases between. Germline V gene lookup returns CDR1 SNHLY and CDR2 FYNNEI. CDR3 size: 15 residues. The CDR3 spells CASSEIANPKYEQYF. The CDR3 DNA sequence: TGTGCCAGCAGTGAAATTGCGAACCCAAAATACGAGCAGTACTTC.

This chain links TRBV2 with TRBJ1-2; D is perhaps TRBD1 (5 bases). The CDR3 sequence is 14 residues long. Germline V gives CDR1 SNHLY, CDR2 FYNNEI. The V end was cut by 2 bases, the J end by 3 bases, with 10 bases between. CDR3: CASSESGQYYGYTF. The CDR3 DNA reads TGTGCCAGCAGTGAATCAGGGCAATACTATGGCTACACCTTC.

The J gene is TRBJ1-2, the V gene TRBV4-1; D call uncertain. Trimming stripped 7 bases from V and 2 bases from J, with 17 bases between. There are 15 residues in the CDR3. Germline loops: CDR1 MGHRA, CDR2 YSYEKL. The CDR3 sequence is CASTPAGTTNYGYTF. The CDR3 region has the DNA TGCGCCAGCACCCCCGCCGGCACTACCAACTATGGCTACACCTTC.

This clone has only a few counts. This chain uses TRBV5-4 with TRBJ1-2, with TRBD1 matching 9 bases. Germline V gives CDR1 SGHNT, CDR2 YYREEE (reference sequence). This CDR3 is 17 amino acids long. The V segment lost 0 bases and the J segment 6 bases; nucleotides outside the gene matches: 12. The CDR3 spells CASSLAGTGHLRDGYTF. CDR3 nucleotide sequence: TGTGCCAGCAGCTTGGCGGGGACAGGGCACCTGCGGGATGGCTACACCTTC.

This clone was seen only once. V is TRBV7-9 and J is TRBJ2-5, with 8 positions matching TRBD2. In germline, CDR1 is SEHNR, CDR2 FQNEAQ (reference sequence). J lost 4 bases, V lost 3 bases, and 4 bases had no gene match. The CDR3 length is 14 residues. CDR3 sequence: CASSLAGGAETQYF. The CDR3 DNA reads as TGTGCCAGCAGCTTGGCCGGGGGGGCAGAGACCCAGTACTTC.

The V gene is TRBV9, the J gene TRBJ1-4, with no clear D. V shed 2 bases and J shed 0 bases, with 11 bases lying between them. The CDR3 loop spans 16 amino acids. Germline V gives CDR1 SGDLS, CDR2 YYNGEE. The CDR3 loop is CASSVNPSATNEKLFF. CDR3 nucleotide sequence: TGTGCCAGCAGCGTTAATCCCTCGGCAACTAATGAAAAACTGTTTTTT.